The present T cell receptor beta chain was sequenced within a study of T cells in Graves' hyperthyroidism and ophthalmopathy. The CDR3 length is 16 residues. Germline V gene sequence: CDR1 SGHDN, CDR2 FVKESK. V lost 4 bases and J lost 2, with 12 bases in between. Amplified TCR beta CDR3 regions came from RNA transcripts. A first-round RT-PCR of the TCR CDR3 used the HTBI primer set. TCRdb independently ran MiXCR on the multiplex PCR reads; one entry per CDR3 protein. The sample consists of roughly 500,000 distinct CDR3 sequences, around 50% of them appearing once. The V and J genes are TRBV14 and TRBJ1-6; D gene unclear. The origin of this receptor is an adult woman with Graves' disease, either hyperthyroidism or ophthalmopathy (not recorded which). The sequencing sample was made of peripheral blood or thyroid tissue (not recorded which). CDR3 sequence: CASSPQRTTYNSPLHF. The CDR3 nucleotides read TGTGCCAGCAGCCCCCAACGGACTACCTATAATTCACCCCTCCACTTT. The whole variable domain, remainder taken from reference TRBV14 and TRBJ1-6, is EAGVTQFPSHSVIEKGQTVTLRCDPISGHDNLYWYRRVMGKEIKFLLHFVKESKQDESGMPNNRFLAERTGGTYSTLKVQPAELEDSGVYFCASSPQRTTYNSPLHFGNGTRLTVT.